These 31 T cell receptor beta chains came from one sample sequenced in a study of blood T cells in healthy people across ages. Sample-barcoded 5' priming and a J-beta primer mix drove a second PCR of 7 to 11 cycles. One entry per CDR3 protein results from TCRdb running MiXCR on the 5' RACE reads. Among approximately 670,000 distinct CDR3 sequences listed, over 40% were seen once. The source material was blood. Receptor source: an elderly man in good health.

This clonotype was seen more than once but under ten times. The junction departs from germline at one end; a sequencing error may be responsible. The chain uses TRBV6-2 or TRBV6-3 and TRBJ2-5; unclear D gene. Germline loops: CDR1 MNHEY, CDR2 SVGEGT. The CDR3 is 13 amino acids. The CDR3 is CASSDSGRETQYF. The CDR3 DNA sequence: TGTGCCAGCAGTGACTCCGGCCGAGAGACCCAGTACTTC.

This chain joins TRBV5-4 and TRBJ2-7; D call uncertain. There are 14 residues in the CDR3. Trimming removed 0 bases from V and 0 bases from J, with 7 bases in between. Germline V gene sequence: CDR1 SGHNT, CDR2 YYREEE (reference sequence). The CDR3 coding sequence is TGTGCCAGCAGCTTGGACTTCGGCTCCTACGAGCAGTACTTC. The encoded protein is CASSLDFGSYEQYF.

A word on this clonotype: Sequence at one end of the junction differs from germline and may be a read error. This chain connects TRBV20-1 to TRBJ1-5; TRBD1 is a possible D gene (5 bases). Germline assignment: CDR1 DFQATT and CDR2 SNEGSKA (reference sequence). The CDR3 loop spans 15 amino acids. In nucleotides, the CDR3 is TGCAGTGCTAGAGATGGGACGGTTAGCAATCAGCCCCGGCATTTT. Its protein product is CSARDGTVSNQPRHF.

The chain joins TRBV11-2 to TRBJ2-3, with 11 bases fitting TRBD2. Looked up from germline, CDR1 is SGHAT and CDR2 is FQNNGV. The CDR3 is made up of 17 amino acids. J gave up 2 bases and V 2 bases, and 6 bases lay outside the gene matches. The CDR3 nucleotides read TGTGCCAGCAGCTTACCGTTAGCGGGGGGGCCCACAGATACGCAGTATTTT. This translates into CASSLPLAGGPTDTQYF.

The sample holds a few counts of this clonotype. The CDR3 coding sequence is TGTGCCAGCAAAACCGCCGGGAAAAAATACAATGAGCAGTTCTTC. This encodes CASKTAGKKYNEQFF. The J gene is TRBJ2-1, the V gene TRBV6-5, with a possible D match to TRBD2 (5 bases). Trimming removed 7 bases at V and 4 bases at J, with 17 bases between. The germline V gene encodes CDR1 MNHEY and CDR2 SVGAGI. The CDR3 contains 15 residues.

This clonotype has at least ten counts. CDR3 nucleotide sequence: TGTGCCACCAGCAGAGATAAGGGGGATACGCAGTATTTT. It translates to CATSRDKGDTQYF. The J gene is TRBJ2-3, the V gene TRBV15; a weak D match, TRBD1 (5 bases). The CDR3 loop spans 13 amino acids. The germline CDR1 and CDR2 sequences are LNHNV and YYDKDF (reference sequence). Trimming left V 0 bases short and J 6 bases short, with 7 bases between.

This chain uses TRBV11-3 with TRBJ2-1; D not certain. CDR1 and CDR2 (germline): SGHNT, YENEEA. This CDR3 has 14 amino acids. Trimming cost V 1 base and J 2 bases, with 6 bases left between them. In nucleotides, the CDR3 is TGTGCCAGCAGCTTAGGGTCTACCTACAATGAGCAGTTCTTC. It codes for CASSLGSTYNEQFF.

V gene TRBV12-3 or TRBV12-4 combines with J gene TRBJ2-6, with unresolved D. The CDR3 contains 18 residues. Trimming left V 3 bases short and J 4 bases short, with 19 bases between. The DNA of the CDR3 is TGTGCCAGCAGTTTCCACCTAACGATTTCATGGGGGGCCAACGTCCTGACTTTC. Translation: CASSFHLTISWGANVLTF.

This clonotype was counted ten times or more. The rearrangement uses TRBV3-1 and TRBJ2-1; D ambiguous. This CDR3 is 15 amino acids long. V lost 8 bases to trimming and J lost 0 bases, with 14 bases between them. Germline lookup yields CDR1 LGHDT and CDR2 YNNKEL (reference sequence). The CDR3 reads CASAHAMSSYNEQFF. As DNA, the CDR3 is TGTGCCAGCGCACACGCCATGAGCTCCTACAATGAGCAGTTCTTC.

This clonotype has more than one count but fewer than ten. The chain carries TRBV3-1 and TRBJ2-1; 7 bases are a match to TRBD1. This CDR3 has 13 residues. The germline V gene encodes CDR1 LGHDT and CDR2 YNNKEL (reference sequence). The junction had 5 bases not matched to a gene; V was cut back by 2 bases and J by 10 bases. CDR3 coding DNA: TGTGCCAGCAGCCAATTCCCGGGACAGGAGCAGTTCTTC. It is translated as CASSQFPGQEQFF.

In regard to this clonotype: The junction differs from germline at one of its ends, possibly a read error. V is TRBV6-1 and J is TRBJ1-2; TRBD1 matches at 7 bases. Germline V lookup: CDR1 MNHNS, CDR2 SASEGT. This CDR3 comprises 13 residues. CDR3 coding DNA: TGTGCCGGCAGCTCGACAGGGACGAATGGCTACACCTTC. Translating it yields CAGSSTGTNGYTF.

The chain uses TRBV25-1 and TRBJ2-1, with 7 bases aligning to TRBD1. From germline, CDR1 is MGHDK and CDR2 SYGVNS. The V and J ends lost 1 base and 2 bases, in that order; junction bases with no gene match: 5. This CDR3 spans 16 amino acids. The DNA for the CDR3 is TGTGCCAGCAGTGAATTAAGACAGGGACCCTACAATGAGCAGTTCTTC. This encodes CASSELRQGPYNEQFF.

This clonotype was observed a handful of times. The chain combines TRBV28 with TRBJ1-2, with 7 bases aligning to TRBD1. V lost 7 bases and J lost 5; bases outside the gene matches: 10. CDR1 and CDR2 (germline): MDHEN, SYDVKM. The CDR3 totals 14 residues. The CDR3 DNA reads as TGTGCCAGCACAGAGACAGGGATCCGATATGGCTACACCTTC. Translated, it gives CASTETGIRYGYTF.

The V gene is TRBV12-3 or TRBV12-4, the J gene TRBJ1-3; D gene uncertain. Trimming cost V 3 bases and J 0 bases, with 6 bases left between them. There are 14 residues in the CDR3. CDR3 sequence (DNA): TGTGCCAGCAGTTTTTACAACTCTGGAAACACCATATATTTT. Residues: CASSFYNSGNTIYF.

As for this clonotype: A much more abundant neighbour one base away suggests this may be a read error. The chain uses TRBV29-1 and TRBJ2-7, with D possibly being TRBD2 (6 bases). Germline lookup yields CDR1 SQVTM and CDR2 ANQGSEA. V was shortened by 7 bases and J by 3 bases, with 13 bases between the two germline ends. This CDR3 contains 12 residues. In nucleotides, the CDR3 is TGCAGCGGCCGACTAGGCAGCTACGAGCAGTACTTC. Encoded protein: CSGRLGSYEQYF.

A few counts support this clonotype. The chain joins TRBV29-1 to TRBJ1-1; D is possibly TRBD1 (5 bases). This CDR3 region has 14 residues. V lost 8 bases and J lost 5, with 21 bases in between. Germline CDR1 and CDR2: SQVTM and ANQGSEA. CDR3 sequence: CSTTFGAGQTEAFF. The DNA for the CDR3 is TGCAGCACAACCTTTGGGGCAGGGCAAACTGAAGCTTTCTTT.

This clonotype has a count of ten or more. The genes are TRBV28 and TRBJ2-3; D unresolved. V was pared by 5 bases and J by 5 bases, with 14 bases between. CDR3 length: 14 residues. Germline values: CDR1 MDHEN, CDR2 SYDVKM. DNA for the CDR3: TGTGCCAGCAGTCTTCCTAATGGGAAAGATACGCAGTATTTT. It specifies CASSLPNGKDTQYF.

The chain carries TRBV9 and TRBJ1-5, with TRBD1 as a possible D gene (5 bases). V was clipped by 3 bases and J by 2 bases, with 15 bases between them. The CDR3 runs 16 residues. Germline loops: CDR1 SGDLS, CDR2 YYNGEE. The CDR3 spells CASSDGTSLGNQPQHF. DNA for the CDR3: TGTGCCAGCAGCGATGGGACGTCTCTGGGCAATCAGCCCCAGCATTTT.

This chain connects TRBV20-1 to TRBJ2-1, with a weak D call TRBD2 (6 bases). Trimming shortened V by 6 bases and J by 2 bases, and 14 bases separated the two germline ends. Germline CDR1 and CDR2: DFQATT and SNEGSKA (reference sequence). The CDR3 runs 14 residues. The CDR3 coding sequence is TGCAGTGCCACCTCGGAGGGCCCCTACAATGAGCAGTTCTTC. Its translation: CSATSEGPYNEQFF.

The CDR3 loop is CASSLAPAGMNTGELFF. In DNA form, the CDR3 reads TGTGCCAGCAGCTTAGCGCCTGCGGGGATGAACACCGGGGAGCTGTTTTTT. J is TRBJ2-2 and V is TRBV7-2; D might be TRBD2 (6 bases). Germline loops: CDR1 SGHTA, CDR2 FQGNSA. V lost 0 bases to trimming and J lost 1 base, with 12 bases between them. The CDR3 is made up of 17 amino acids.

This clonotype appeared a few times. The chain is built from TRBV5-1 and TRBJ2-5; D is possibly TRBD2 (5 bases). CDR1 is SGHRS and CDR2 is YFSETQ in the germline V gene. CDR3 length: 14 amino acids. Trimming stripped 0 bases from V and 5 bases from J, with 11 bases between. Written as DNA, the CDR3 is TGCGCCAGCAGCTTGGATCCGGGAATGGAGACCCAGTACTTC. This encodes CASSLDPGMETQYF.

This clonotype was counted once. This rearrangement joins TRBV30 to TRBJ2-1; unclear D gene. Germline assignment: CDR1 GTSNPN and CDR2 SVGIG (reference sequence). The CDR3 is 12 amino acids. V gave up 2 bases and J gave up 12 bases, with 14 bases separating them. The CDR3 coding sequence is TGTGCCTGGAGTCCGGTTGGTGGTCGGCAGTTCTTC. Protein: CAWSPVGGRQFF.

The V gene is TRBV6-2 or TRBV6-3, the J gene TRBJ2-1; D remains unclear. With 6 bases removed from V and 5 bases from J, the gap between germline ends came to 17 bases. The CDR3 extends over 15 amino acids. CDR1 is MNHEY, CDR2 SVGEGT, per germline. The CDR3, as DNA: TGTGCCAGCAGCCAAACCCGCGGCTCTAACAATGAGCAGTTCTTC. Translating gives CASSQTRGSNNEQFF.

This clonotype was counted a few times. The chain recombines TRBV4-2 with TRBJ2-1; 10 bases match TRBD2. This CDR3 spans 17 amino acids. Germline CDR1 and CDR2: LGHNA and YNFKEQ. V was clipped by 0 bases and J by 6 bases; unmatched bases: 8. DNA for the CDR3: TGTGCCAGCAGCCAAGAGACCGGGACTAGCGACTTCAATGAGCAGTTCTTC. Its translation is CASSQETGTSDFNEQFF.

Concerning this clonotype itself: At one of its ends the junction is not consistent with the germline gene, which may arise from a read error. CDR3 coding DNA: TGTGCCAGCAGGGGACTAGCGGGGGGACCTAGCACAGATGCGCAGTATTTT. This sequence encodes CASRGLAGGPSTDAQYF. The chain joins TRBV12-3 or TRBV12-4 to TRBJ2-3; 15 bases are a match to TRBD2. The CDR3 consists of 17 residues.

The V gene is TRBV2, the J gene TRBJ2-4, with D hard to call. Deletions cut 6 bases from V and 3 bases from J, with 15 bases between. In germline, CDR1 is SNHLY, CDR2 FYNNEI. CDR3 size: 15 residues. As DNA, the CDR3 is TGTGCCAGCAGCGAGAGAGCTGTCGTCAAAAACATTCAGTACTTC. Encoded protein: CASSERAVVKNIQYF.

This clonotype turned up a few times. CDR3 sequence: CSAYIRRGQETQYF. In nucleotides, the CDR3 is TGCAGTGCTTACATCCGGCGGGGGCAAGAGACCCAGTACTTC. This chain joins TRBV20-1 and TRBJ2-5; 7 bases match TRBD2. V was pared by 5 bases and J by 2 bases, with 8 bases of the junction left unmatched. The CDR3 is made up of 14 amino acids. Germline V gene data show CDR1 as DFQATT and CDR2 as SNEGSKA (reference sequence).

The CDR3 coding sequence is TGTGCCAGCAGCTTAGCCTTAGCGGGAGGGGGAGCAGATACGCAGTATTTT. Protein product: CASSLALAGGGADTQYF. The rearrangement uses TRBV7-2 and TRBJ2-3; 11 bases are a match to TRBD2. The CDR3 consists of 17 residues. Germline CDR1 reads SGHTA; CDR2 reads FQGNSA. With V trimmed by 0 bases and J by 4 bases, 6 bases remained unmatched.

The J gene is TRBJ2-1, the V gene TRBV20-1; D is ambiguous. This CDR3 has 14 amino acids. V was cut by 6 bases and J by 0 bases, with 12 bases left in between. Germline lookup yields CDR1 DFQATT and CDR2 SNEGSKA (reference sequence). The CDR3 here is CSAPLEVSYNEQFF. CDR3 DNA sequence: TGCAGTGCCCCGTTAGAAGTCTCCTACAATGAGCAGTTCTTC.

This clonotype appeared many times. The CDR3 sequence is CASSLGAQDTQYF. CDR3 DNA: TGTGCCAGCAGCTTAGGGGCGCAAGATACGCAGTATTTT. This chain links TRBV7-9 with TRBJ2-3; D remains unclear. This CDR3 has 13 amino acids. Trimming shortened V by 1 base and J by 5 bases, and 7 bases separated the two germline ends. The germline V gene has CDR1 SEHNR and CDR2 FQNEAQ (reference sequence).

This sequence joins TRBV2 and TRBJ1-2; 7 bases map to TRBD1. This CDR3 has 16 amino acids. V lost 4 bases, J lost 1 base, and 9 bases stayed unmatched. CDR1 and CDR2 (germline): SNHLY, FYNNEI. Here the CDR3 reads CASSVAGTELNYGYTF. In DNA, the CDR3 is TGTGCCAGCAGTGTTGCAGGGACAGAACTTAACTATGGCTACACCTTC. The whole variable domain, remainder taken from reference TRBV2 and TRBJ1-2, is EPEVTQTPSHQVTQMGQEVILRCVPISNHLYFYWYRQILGQKVEFLVSFYNNEISEKSEIFDDQFSVERPDGSNFTLKIRSTKLEDSAMYFCASSVAGTELNYGYTFGSGTRLTVV.